Listed below are T cell receptor beta chains from one sample, sequenced in a study of blood T cells in healthy people across ages. TCRdb independently ran MiXCR on the 5' RACE reads; one entry per CDR3 protein. The table has about 1,600,000 distinct CDR3 sequences, 40% to 50% seen once; the top ten hold approximately 7.9%. Material for sequencing was blood. The source of these receptors is a woman aged 18-30 years in good health. The CDR3 runs from the conserved cysteine through the conserved F or W. A D gene is named only where the DNA matches it firmly. Clone size is not always given. Where it is, it says once, few, many or a class for expanded clones.

cdr3_nt | cdr3_aa | v_call | clone_size | j_call | d_call
TGTGCCATCAGTGAGTCGAGGCAAGGAGCCTCTGGGGCCAACGTCCTGACTTTC | CAISESRQGASGANVLTF | TRBV10-3 | - | TRBJ2-6 | -
TGTGCCAGCAGCTTAATTTCCGGGACTAGCGCCCCAAGTTCCTACAATGAGCAGTTCTTC | CASSLISGTSAPSSYNEQFF | TRBV11-3 | - | TRBJ2-1 | TRBD2
TGTGCCAGCAGGCCGACCGAAGACGGCTATGGCTACACCTTC | CASRPTEDGYGYTF | TRBV6-5 | many | TRBJ1-2 | -
TGTGCCAGCAGCTTAGGCGGGACGGAAACCTACGAGCAGTACTTC | CASSLGGTETYEQYF | TRBV7-2 | few | TRBJ2-7 | -
TGCAGTGTGGGAAGCCAAAATGAGCAGTTCTTC | CSVGSQNEQFF | TRBV20-1 | - | TRBJ2-1 | -
TGTGCCAGCAGCGCGCCGAGTTTGGGTAATGAAAAACTGTTTTTT | CASSAPSLGNEKLFF | TRBV7-9 | - | TRBJ1-4 | -
TGTGCCAGCAGTTTTCCTAGCGGGGGGGGATTAACCTACAATGAGCAGTTCTTC | CASSFPSGGGLTYNEQFF | TRBV28 | - | TRBJ2-1 | TRBD2
TGTGCCAGCAGGGGACAGGGGAAAGAAAAACTGTTTTTT | CASRGQGKEKLFF | TRBV12-3/TRBV12-4 | few | TRBJ1-4 | TRBD1
TGTGCCAGCAGTGAAGTGGCTAGCTCCTACGAGCAGTACTTC | CASSEVASSYEQYF | TRBV6-1 | - | TRBJ2-7 | -
TGTGCCAGCAGCCAAATACTAGCGGGGGGCAAGTACCAAGAGACCCAGTACTTC | CASSQILAGGKYQETQYF | TRBV3-1 | few | TRBJ2-5 | TRBD2
TGCAGTGCCCCACTAGCGGCTCGGGGGACAGATACGCAGTATTTT | CSAPLAARGTDTQYF | TRBV20-1 | - | TRBJ2-3 | TRBD2
TGTGCCAGCGCGCGAGTAGCGGGGATCTACTCCTACAATGAGCAGTTCTTC | CASARVAGIYSYNEQFF | TRBV6-6 | few | TRBJ2-1 | TRBD2
TGTGCCATCAGTGAGGGGGCGGTGAACACTGAAGCTTTCTTT | CAISEGAVNTEAFF | TRBV10-3 | few | TRBJ1-1 | -
TGTGCCAGCAGTGGGGGGGGTCCAGAATCGGGCTACACCTTC | CASSGGGPESGYTF | TRBV6-5 | - | TRBJ1-2 | -
TGTGCCAGCAGCGACAAAGGCTATGGCTACACCTTC | CASSDKGYGYTF | TRBV28 | - | TRBJ1-2 | -
TGCAGTGCTCCCGACACAGGGAGTGGCTACACCTTC | CSAPDTGSGYTF | TRBV20-1 | few | TRBJ1-2 | -
TGTGCCAGCAGCGCAGCCGGGGTCACGTACGAGCAGTACTTC | CASSAAGVTYEQYF | TRBV3-1 | few | TRBJ2-7 | -
TGTGCCAGCAGTGTCTCTATAGCGGCAAGCACAGATACGCAGTATTTT | CASSVSIAASTDTQYF | TRBV2 | - | TRBJ2-3 | -
TGTGCCAGCAGTGACCTCCAGCGGGGCACAGATACGCAGTATTTT | CASSDLQRGTDTQYF | TRBV2 | - | TRBJ2-3 | -
TGTGCCAGCAGCTTGTTTGCGGGAACCGGGAGTGAGCAGTTCTTC | CASSLFAGTGSEQFF | TRBV5-6 | few | TRBJ2-1 | -
TGTGCCAGCGTCGAGGGCAGGGGCGGGCAGTTCTTC | CASVEGRGGQFF | TRBV6-1 | - | TRBJ2-1 | -
TGTGCCAGCAGTCCCTCACTGGGGGAGCAGTACTTC | CASSPSLGEQYF | TRBV28 | many | TRBJ2-7 | -
TGTGCCAGCAGCACCTGGACCTTTAGCACAGATACGCAGTATTTT | CASSTWTFSTDTQYF | TRBV7-2 | - | TRBJ2-3 | -
TGTGCCTCACATTCCCGGGGGGGTTACCAAGAGACCCAGTACTTC | CASHSRGGYQETQYF | TRBV28 | - | TRBJ2-5 | TRBD2
TGTGCCAGCAGCTTAGACGGGGTCCTCGCGGGAGGGTGGAATGAGCAGTACTTC | CASSLDGVLAGGWNEQYF | TRBV7-6 | - | TRBJ2-7 | TRBD2
TGTGCCAGCAGCCAAGATCCTGGCGGCTACACCTTC | CASSQDPGGYTF | TRBV3-1 | few | TRBJ1-2 | -
TGTGCCAGCAGCTTGGCCTGGCTAGCGGGAGGGAGCTCCTACAATGAGCAGTTCTTC | CASSLAWLAGGSSYNEQFF | TRBV5-5 | - | TRBJ2-1 | TRBD2
TGTGCCAGCAGCTTAGGTAACTCTGCCTTAAGCATTCAGTACTTC | CASSLGNSALSIQYF | TRBV7-9 | - | TRBJ2-4 | -
TGTGCCAGCAGCGGAACAGGAGGTGGTGAAAAACTGTTTTTT | CASSGTGGGEKLFF | TRBV2 | once | TRBJ1-4 | -
TGTGCCAGCAGCGCGCGACTAGCGGGAAGATACGAGCAGTACTTC | CASSARLAGRYEQYF | TRBV7-9 | - | TRBJ2-7 | TRBD2
TGCGCCAGCAGCTTGGACGGGAGCCCCCTCAATGAGCAGTTCTTC | CASSLDGSPLNEQFF | TRBV5-1 | - | TRBJ2-1 | -
TGCGCCAGCGGGGCGGGGCGTTATAGCAATCAGCCCCAGCATTTT | CASGAGRYSNQPQHF | TRBV10-2 | - | TRBJ1-5 | -